The present TCR beta chain was sequenced within a study of CXCR3-negative and CXCR3-positive naive CD8 T cells (dated by TCRdb to about 2019). Some background on the complete study: In total, approximately 130 million TRB reads were obtained, corresponding to roughly 1.5 +/- 0.3 million reads per library. Diversity and physicochemical repertoire analyses were performed on 11 donors pooled from two independent experiments. For the TRBV-TRBJ cluster analysis, the naive subsets came from 5 donors, while the memory cells came from 3 donors. Summary of the overall study and its limitations: Compared with CXCR3-negative naive cells, CXCR3-positive naive cells had TRB CDR3s with higher hydrophobicity (lower Kidera factor 4), lower energy, and higher strength and volume indices. Because surface CD5, which is linked to self-reactivity in mice, was comparable between the naive subsets, TCR interaction strength was also inferred from TRB CDR3 physicochemical properties. Freshly isolated PBMCs were used for most assays because CXCR3 expression went down partially after cryopreservation. Both naive subsets had comparably high repertoire diversity, while memory CD8+ T cells had much lower repertoire diversity. Within the same donor, TRBV-TRBJ usage looked similar between naive CXCR3-negative and CXCR3-positive cells, but memory cells had distinct patterns.

For every CD8+ T cell subset, 300,000 cells were flow-sorted straight into RLT lysis buffer, and each subset was sorted in triplicate. Naive CD8+ T cells were defined stringently as CD45RO-CCR7+CD27+CD95- to exclude memory contaminants. Using standard density gradient centrifugation, peripheral blood mononuclear cells were isolated from buffy coats. A FACSAria III was used to flow-sort naive CD8+ T cells into CXCR3-negative and CXCR3-positive populations. Total RNA was extracted from sorted cells with an RNeasy Mini Kit. The CDR3 contains 12 residues, cysteine and phenylalanine counted. No DNA is given. CDR1 and CDR2, per the germline V gene (reference sequence), are LNHNV and YYDKDF. A remark on this clonotype: No cognate antigen has been identified for it.

Sequenced using a NextSeq 550. The Human TCR Profiling Kit (MiLaboratory) was used to prepare UMI-labeled 5' RACE TRB cDNA libraries. The full amount of extracted RNA was used for cDNA synthesis, and the full amount of resulting cDNA was used for PCR amplification. Libraries were prepared in parallel using an identical number of PCR cycles. The authors processed their data as follows. MIGEC and MiXCR extracted about 53,000 +/- 10,000 unique UMI-labeled TRB cDNA molecules per library, requiring at least two reads per UMI. An average of approximately 40,000 +/- 10,000 functional in-frame TRB CDR3 nucleotide clonotypes without stop codons was found per library. Diversity metrics, including normalized Shannon-Wiener and Chao1, were computed in VDJtools after downsampling to 5000 UMI-labeled TRB molecules per sample. For the central five CDR3 residues, VDJtools calculated physicochemical properties weighted by clonotype size, namely interaction energy, strength, volume and Kidera factor 4. The reads underwent TCRdb reprocessing, giving one record for each CDR3 protein sequence and no DNA. The V and J calls and clone size come from TCRdb's table, not from the authors' own analysis. The table for this sample records 120,000 to 150,000 distinct CDR3 sequences. Approximately 0.27% of the sample goes to the ten largest clones.

This sequence originates from a human donor in good health. Some clones in this sample may be carry-over from other donors' samples. The specimen was naive CXCR3+ CD8+ T cells from blood. The sample's cell subset or site label, decoded: CD45RO-CCR7+CD27+CD95- naive CD8+ T cells expressing CXCR3 (TNR3+). In this chain, TRBV15 is recombined with TRBJ2-1. CDR3 protein: CATSRVGTEQFF.